This T cell receptor (beta chain) was captured in a study of blood T cell repertoires in COVID-19. Study overall: The samples span acute and convalescent COVID-19 from the United States, Italy and Spain. Sources were T cells, B-cell-depleted T cells, or PBMCs; the material itself was cDNA or gDNA.

The CDR3 spans 15 residues. The V gene lost 3 bases and the J gene lost 7 bases, with 15 bases spanning the gap. Germline lookup yields CDR1 SGHTA and CDR2 FQGNSA. How the authors handled the data: How many nucleated cells were present was estimated from reference gene primer amplification. Sequenced by immunoSEQ multiplex PCR; TCRdb stores in-frame clones only, minus some. The V and J calls and clone size were taken over from that table, and D and trimming were inferred from the DNA. Of a few hundred thousand clones listed, roughly 90% are singletons. Sequencing input: peripheral blood. This receptor was obtained from a man younger than 40 with acute or convalescent COVID-19. J is TRBJ1-4 and V is TRBV7-2; tentative D call: TRBD1 (5 bases). The CDR3 region is CASSFIQGPGEKLFF. The CDR3 DNA reads as TGTGCCAGCAGCTTCATTCAGGGTCCGGGTGAAAAACTGTTTTTT.